The present T cell receptor beta chain was sequenced within a study of blood T cell repertoires in COVID-19. For this clone: Other DNA sequences in this specimen translate into the identical CDR3.

There are 14 residues in the CDR3. V was pared by 7 bases and J by 2 bases, with 9 bases between. CDR1 is LNHDA, CDR2 SQIVND, per germline (reference sequence). Participants reported their clinical history, and cohort assignment relied on those reports. Repertoires were generated with immunoSEQ multiplex PCR, while TCRdb's copy carries only in-frame clones and drops some. This table has a few hundred thousand clones, roughly four fifths appearing once. The chain uses TRBV19 and TRBJ2-6; D may be TRBD1 (5 bases). Sequences were obtained from PBMCs or T cells enriched from blood (not recorded which). This clonotype was sampled from a woman between 45 and 65 years old who had recovered from COVID-19. CDR3 in DNA: TGTGCCAGTAAAGAAGGGGCTGGGGCCAACGTCCTGACTTTC. It is translated as CASKEGAGANVLTF.